This T cell receptor (beta chain) was recovered during a study of T cell repertoires in cytomegalovirus infection (dated by TCRdb to the late 2010s). For the wider study: Peptide stimulations targeted recently identified HLA-C-restricted CMV epitopes, whose presentation resists viral immunomodulation, together with well-studied HLA-B-restricted epitopes. Because public TCR beta signatures pointed to carriage of CMV infection together with the matching HLA type, the HLA type of each donor mattered for the analysis.

From its cysteine to its phenylalanine, the CDR3 spans 16 amino acids. Only CDR3 DNA is held: 48 bases, read in frame from base 1. The junction carries 16 bases between V and J, which are trimmed by 3 bases and 2 bases respectively. CDR1 LNHNV and CDR2 YYDKDF were looked up in the germline V gene (reference sequence). Paper-wide results and their limitations: Carriers of CMV infection plus the relevant HLA type were discriminated by the cumulative frequency of public TCR beta family members in the study cohort and in an independent roughly 370-donor cohort. In the ex vivo response, HLA-C-restricted CMV-specific TCR beta clonotypes were dominant, and in two of eight donors the single most frequent clonotype came from this HLA-C-restricted group.

A remark on this clonotype: The clone's antigen remains unknown. Per-nucleotide qualities are absent, and no much larger clonotype sits a single base away.

The treatment or condition label of this sample denotes: in vitro stimulation with specific CMV peptide epitopes to enrich CMV-specific T cells. TCRdb lists the instrument as Illumina HiSeq 1500. TCRdb itself trimmed the public reads at Q25 with fastp, ran MiXCR and retained productive beta chains. Each entry is one CDR3 protein sequence, shown with its most common DNA and genes. The sample table lists around 900,000 distinct CDR3 sequences, approximately 32% of them with a count of one. The biggest ten clones account for 13% of the sample. Sequenced here: cultured CD8+ T cells from PBMCs, sampled from culture after CMV antigen stimulation. The chain employs TRBV15 and TRBJ2-5; too little of a D gene remains to name it. This receptor was identified in a human donor in good health (CMV status not recorded). Some clones in this sample may be carry-over from other donors' samples. The CDR3 has the sequence CATSSPLGRFQETQYF. The DNA sequence is TGTGCCACCAGCAGCCCCCTAGGGCGCTTTCAAGAGACCCAGTACTTC.